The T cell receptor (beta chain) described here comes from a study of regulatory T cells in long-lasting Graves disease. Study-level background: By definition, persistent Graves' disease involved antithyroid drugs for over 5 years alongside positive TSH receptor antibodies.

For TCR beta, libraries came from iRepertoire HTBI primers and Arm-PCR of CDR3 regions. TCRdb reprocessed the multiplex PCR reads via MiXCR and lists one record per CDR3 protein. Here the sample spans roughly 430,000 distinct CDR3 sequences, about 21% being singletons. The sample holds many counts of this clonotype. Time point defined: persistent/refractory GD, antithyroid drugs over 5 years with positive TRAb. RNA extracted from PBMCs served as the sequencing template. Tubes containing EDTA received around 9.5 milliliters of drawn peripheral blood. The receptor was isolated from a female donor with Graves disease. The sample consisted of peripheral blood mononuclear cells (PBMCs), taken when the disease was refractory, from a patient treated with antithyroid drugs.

The CDR3, as DNA: TGCAGTGCTAGATGGGGGGTCGAGCAGTACTTC. This sequence encodes CSARWGVEQYF. The rearrangement links TRBV20-1 to TRBJ2-7; tentative D call: TRBD2 (6 bases). The CDR3 totals 11 residues. Between the trimmed V and J ends, which lost 2 bases and 6 bases, there was a span of 8 bases. Germline V gene data show CDR1 as DFQATT and CDR2 as SNEGSKA (reference sequence).